Reported below is one T cell receptor (beta chain). Researchers partitioned CD4+ cells into CD45RA+ naive and CD45RA-negative memory subsets. This table comes from immunoSEQ multiplex PCR, and its TCRdb copy is limited to in-frame clones, with some not included. The profile covers about 730,000 clones, with approximately 72% appearing a single time and approximately 1.8% taken by the ten largest. The entry originates in a study of shared clonotypes between healthy human individuals. Sequenced input: memory CD4+ T cells sorted from blood. The subset here: CD45RA-negative fraction. This TCR was sampled from a young woman in good health.

The CDR3 DNA reads as TGTGCCAGCAGTTCCTACTCAAGCGGGAGTCGGCACGAGCAGTACTTC. Its protein is CASSSYSSGSRHEQYF. This chain joins TRBV6-5 and TRBJ2-7; TRBD2 matches at 8 bases. Germline CDR1 MNHEY, CDR2 SVGAGI. Trimming removed 4 bases from V and 5 bases from J; junction bases left unmatched: 13. CDR3 size: 16 residues.